Listed here is a single TCR beta chain. What it recognizes is unknown. Only in-frame clones appear in the TCRdb table, and some are missing; sequencing was by immunoSEQ multiplex PCR. The table shows over 20,000 clones, with roughly 89% occurring only once. These data belong to a study of graft-versus-host responses after intestinal transplantation. About the research overall: Tacrolimus plus steroids were given to all recipients for two to three years, preceded by anti-thymocyte globulin induction.

Whole-study results and caveats: Graft-versus-host to host-versus-graft clonal ratios in allografts were high in patients with graft-donor T cell macrochimerism. The marrow of recipients harbored GvH clones, and ileum or blood showed some of them first.

Material: PBMCs, obtained roughly ten weeks after intestinal transplantation. The TCR comes from a human patient who received an intestinal transplant, so some T cells may come from the graft donor.

CDR3 loop: CASSRDRSSYEQYF. DNA for the CDR3: TGCGCCAGCAGCCGGGACAGAAGCTCCTACGAGCAGTACTTC. V usage is TRBV4-3 and J usage is TRBJ2-7, with TRBD1 identical over 7 bases. Trimming at V came to 4 bases and at J to 0 bases, leaving 3 bases not matched to a gene. Germline CDR1 and CDR2: LGHNA and YSLEER. The CDR3 length is 14 residues.